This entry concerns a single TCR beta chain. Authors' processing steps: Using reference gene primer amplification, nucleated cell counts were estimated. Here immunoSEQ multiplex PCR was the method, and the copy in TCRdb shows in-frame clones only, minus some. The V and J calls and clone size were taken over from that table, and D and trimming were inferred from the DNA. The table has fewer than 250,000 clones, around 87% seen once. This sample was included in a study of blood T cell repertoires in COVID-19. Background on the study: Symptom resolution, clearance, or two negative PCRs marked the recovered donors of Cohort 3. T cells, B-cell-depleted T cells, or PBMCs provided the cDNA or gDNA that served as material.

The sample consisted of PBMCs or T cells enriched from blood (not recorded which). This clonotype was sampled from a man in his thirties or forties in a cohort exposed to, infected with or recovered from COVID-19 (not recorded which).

The CDR3 region is CASSREYEQYF. The CDR3 DNA reads as TGTGCCAGCAGCCGGGAGTACGAGCAGTACTTC. J is TRBJ2-7 and V is TRBV7-9, with TRBD2 as a possible D gene (6 bases). The length of the CDR3 is 11 residues. The germline V gene has CDR1 SEHNR and CDR2 FQNEAQ (reference sequence). The ends were cut back, 5 bases at V and 4 bases at J, with 6 bases in the middle.